The source of this T cell receptor beta chain is a study of Ad26.COV2.S vaccination and SARS-CoV-2 variants. For this clone: Its antigen is still unknown.

Regarding the study as a whole: Substantial breadth was reportedly displayed by spike-specific CD8+ and CD4+ T cell responses after vaccination. Responses of T cells in total may have been underestimated by the TCR breadth and depth analyses. Spike-specific TCR breadth in vaccine recipients exceeded that seen in placebo recipients. With respect to non-spike TCR breadth, vaccine and placebo recipients were similar.

Some clones are missing from TCRdb's copy, which holds only in-frame ones; the method was immunoSEQ multiplex PCR. The table lists some 180,000 clones, around 85% of them singletons. This CDR3 spans 15 amino acids. V gave up 6 bases and J gave up 8 bases, with 17 bases separating them. CDR1 and CDR2 (germline): MDHEN, SYDVKM. This TCR derives from a human donor who had recovered from COVID-19. The sample was peripheral blood, taken after recovery from COVID-19. The chain uses TRBV28 and TRBJ1-6; D perhaps matches TRBD1 (6 bases). The CDR3 DNA is TGTGCCAGCAGGTCCGGGACAAGCTTAGATTCACCCCTCCACTTT. It yields the protein CASRSGTSLDSPLHF. Based on the CDR3 plus reference TRBV28 and TRBJ1-6, the full variable domain is DVKVTQSSRYLVKRTGEKVFLECVQDMDHENMFWYRQDPGLGLRLIYFSYDVKMKEKGDIPEGYSVSREKKERFSLILESASTNQTSMYLCASRSGTSLDSPLHFGNGTRLTVT.